This TCR beta chain was obtained from a study of T-cell reconstitution after alpha-beta-depleted transplantation in children (dated by TCRdb to between 2015 and 2016). With respect to the entire study: The study quantitatively tracked T-cell immune reconstitution after TCRalphabeta/CD19-depleted allogeneic hematopoietic cell transplantation in children using TCR repertoire profiling.

What the research found in general, with its limitations: The frequencies of hyperexpanded clones fell over the following months, and after one year, T-cell counts and TCRbeta diversity were mostly attributed to newly produced T cells. In some patients, the high TCRbeta diversity seen at day 60 was put down to recipient T cells and intrathymic progenitors that had survived conditioning. Apparently early alphabetaT-cell count recovery about two months after transplant reportedly relied on only several hundred rapidly expanded clones derived from non-depleted graft cells.

In the case of this clonotype: Its binding antigen is unknown. Base-call qualities are not available, and no considerably larger clone is one nucleotide away.

The method behind the library was PCR. Data came from an Illumina HiSeq 2500. Molecular barcoding was employed in the preparation of TCR libraries, with unique molecular identifiers being used to normalize TCRbeta repertoire quantification. TCRdb cleaned the public reads at Q25 with fastp, built clones with MiXCR and kept in-frame beta chains. A single entry per CDR3 protein holds the most common genes and DNA from its merged rows. Across this sample there are about 540,000 distinct CDR3 sequences, with 25% to 30% seen only once. The top ten constitute about 35% of the sample. Spanning cysteine to phenylalanine, the CDR3 consists of 17 amino acids. Only CDR3 DNA is held: 51 bases, read in frame from base 1. V and J are trimmed by 6 bases and 6 bases, and the gene matches miss 13 bases of the junction. CDR1 and CDR2 are read off the germline V gene (reference sequence) as MNHEY and SMNVEV. According to the study, the label for this sample's treatment or condition signals: allogeneic hematopoietic cell transplantation with graft depleted of TCRalphabeta T cells and CD19 B cells. TCRalphabeta/CD19-depleted allogeneic hematopoietic cell grafts were given to the transplant recipients, all of whom were children.

Specimen: PBMCs, collected before TCRalphabeta/CD19-depleted stem cell transplant. The source of this sequence is a boy less than two years old with Wiskott-Aldrich syndrome, due to receive a stem cell transplant. Here the chain combines TRBV27 and TRBJ2-1; 11 middle bases align to TRBD2. The DNA reads as follows: TGTGCCAGCAGCTTCATCAGGACTAGCGGGTTCCGCAATGAGCAGTTCTTC. It codes for CASSFIRTSGFRNEQFF.